Detailed here is one TCR beta chain. The data stem from a study of shared clonotypes between healthy human individuals. Trimming shortened V by 5 bases and J by 5 bases, and 13 bases separated the two germline ends. The CDR3 covers 14 residues. Germline V gene lookup returns CDR1 LNHDA and CDR2 SQIVND (reference sequence). Measured with immunoSEQ multiplex PCR; TCRdb has only the in-frame clones, and not every one. Counted here are approximately 940,000 clones, about three quarters occurring once; the ten biggest clones make up around 1.4%. Sample: memory CD4+ T cells sorted from blood. The sample's subset: CD45RA-negative fraction. This clonotype was obtained from a man younger than 35 in good health. V gene TRBV19 combines with J gene TRBJ2-1; D is unresolved. In DNA, the CDR3 is TGTGCCAGTAGTGCCACCACACGAGACAATGAGCAGTTCTTC. Translated, it gives CASSATTRDNEQFF.